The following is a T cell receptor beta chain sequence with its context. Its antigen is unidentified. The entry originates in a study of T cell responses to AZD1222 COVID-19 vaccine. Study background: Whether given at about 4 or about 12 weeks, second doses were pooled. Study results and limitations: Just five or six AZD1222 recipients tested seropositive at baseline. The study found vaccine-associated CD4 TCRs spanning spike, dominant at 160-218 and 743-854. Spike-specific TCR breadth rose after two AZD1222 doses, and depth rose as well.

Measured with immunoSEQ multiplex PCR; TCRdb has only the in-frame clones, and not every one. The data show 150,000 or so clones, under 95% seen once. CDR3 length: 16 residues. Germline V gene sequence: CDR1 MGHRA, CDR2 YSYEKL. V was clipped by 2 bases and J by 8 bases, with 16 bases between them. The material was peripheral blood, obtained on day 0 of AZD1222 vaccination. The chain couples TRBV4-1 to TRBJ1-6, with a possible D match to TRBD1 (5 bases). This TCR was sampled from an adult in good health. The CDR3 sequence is CASSQHRDLYYSPLHF. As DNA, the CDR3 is TGCGCCAGCAGCCAACACCGGGACTTATACTATTCACCCCTCCACTTT.